These 14 T cell receptor beta chains share one sample of origin, sequenced in a study of blood T cell repertoires in COVID-19. Profiling relied on immunoSEQ multiplex PCR, and the TCRdb table lists in-frame clones only, not all of them. The sample consists of roughly 50,000 clones, approximately 90% of them appearing once. The sequenced sample consisted of peripheral blood. These receptors were collected from a woman in her 40s with active COVID-19.

This clone was seen a single time. The chain combines TRBV19 with TRBJ2-4, with 11 nucleotides matching TRBD2. The trim removed 1 base at V and 2 bases at J, leaving 4 bases unmatched. The CDR3 contains 17 residues. Per germline, CDR1 LNHDA and CDR2 SQIVND (reference sequence). In DNA form, the CDR3 reads TGTGCCAGTAGTATAGGTAGCGGGGGGGCATCCAAAAACATTCAGTACTTC. This gives the protein CASSIGSGGASKNIQYF.

This clone was detected only a few times. The chain is built from TRBV7-2 and TRBJ1-5; a possible D gene is TRBD1 (5 bases). V dropped 2 bases and J dropped 0 bases, with 11 bases sitting between them. The CDR3 runs to 16 residues. Germline V gives CDR1 SGHTA, CDR2 FQGNSA. The CDR3, as DNA: TGTGCCAGCAGCTTAACAGCAGGACATAGCAATCAGCCCCAGCATTTT. Its protein is CASSLTAGHSNQPQHF.

The rearrangement uses TRBV5-4 and TRBJ2-5; D gene uncertain. CDR1 and CDR2 from the germline V gene are SGHNT and YYREEE (reference sequence). V shed 0 bases and J shed 10 bases, with 13 bases lying between them. The CDR3 is 13 residues long. The DNA for the CDR3 is TGTGCCAGCAGCTTGGGGATAATCCAGGACCAGTACTTC. Its protein is CASSLGIIQDQYF.

This clone was picked up one time. This chain links TRBV7-9 with TRBJ1-2; possibly TRBD1 for D (5 bases). This CDR3 is 13 amino acids long. V shed 5 bases and J shed 2 bases, with 9 bases lying between them. The germline V gene encodes CDR1 SEHNR and CDR2 FQNEAQ (reference sequence). This CDR3 is CASSAQENYGYTF. The DNA of the CDR3 is TGTGCCAGCAGCGCACAGGAAAACTATGGCTACACCTTC.

The V and J genes are TRBV5-6 and TRBJ2-7, with TRBD1 matching over 7 bases. V shed 0 bases and J 2 bases; nucleotides not matched to a gene: 8. The CDR3 spans 16 residues. CDR1 is SGHDT, CDR2 YYEEEE, per germline. CDR3 residues: CASSLVFGQAAYEQYF. CDR3 DNA sequence: TGTGCCAGCAGCTTGGTTTTTGGACAGGCAGCCTACGAGCAGTACTTC.

The V gene is TRBV7-8, the J gene TRBJ2-5, with D possibly being TRBD1 (6 bases). V lost 5 bases and J lost 1, with 14 bases in between. The length of the CDR3 is 15 residues. Germline CDR1 and CDR2: SGHVS and FQNEAQ. The CDR3 sequence: CASSRTVFPQETQYF. DNA of the CDR3: TGTGCCAGCAGCCGGACAGTTTTCCCCCAAGAGACCCAGTACTTC.

The rearrangement joins TRBV5-1 to TRBJ1-2; D is perhaps TRBD1 (5 bases). V gave up 0 bases and J gave up 5 bases, with 11 bases separating them. In germline, CDR1 is SGHRS, CDR2 YFSETQ. The CDR3 extends over 14 amino acids. The CDR3, as DNA: TGCGCCAGCAGCTTGGGTGGCAGGGCGTATGGCTACACCTTC. It encodes CASSLGGRAYGYTF.

V is TRBV5-4 and J is TRBJ1-2, with TRBD1 identical over 8 bases. V lost 0 bases to trimming and J lost 6 bases; unmatched junction nucleotides: 16. There are 18 residues in the CDR3. CDR1 SGHNT and CDR2 YYREEE come from the germline V gene (reference sequence). The CDR3, as DNA: TGTGCCAGCAGCTTGGGTAGCGGCAGGGGGCCCAAAGGGGATGGCTACACCTTC. Translation: CASSLGSGRGPKGDGYTF.

This chain uses TRBV19 with TRBJ1-1; the match to TRBD1 covers 8 bases. Germline V gene lookup returns CDR1 LNHDA and CDR2 SQIVND (reference sequence). V shed 7 bases and J 1 base; nucleotides not matched to a gene: 8. This CDR3 has 15 residues. The CDR3 DNA reads as TGTGCCAGTATCCCGGACAGGGTGACGAACACTGAAGCTTTCTTT. This encodes CASIPDRVTNTEAFF.

The rearrangement uses TRBV18 and TRBJ2-7, with 8 bases lining up with TRBD2. The V and J ends lost 0 bases and 4 bases, in that order; junction bases with no gene match: 5. Germline CDR1 is KGHSH and CDR2 is LQKENI. The CDR3 length is 15 residues. CDR3 region: CASSPPLGGAYEQYF. DNA for the CDR3: TGTGCCAGCTCACCACCACTCGGGGGGGCGTACGAGCAGTACTTC.

In DNA, the CDR3 is TGTGCCAGCAGGGAAACAATGGGACTAGCGGGGGACAATGAGCAGTTCTTC. It codes for CASRETMGLAGDNEQFF. The chain recombines TRBV6-1 with TRBJ2-1; 14 nucleotides agree with TRBD2. From germline, CDR1 is MNHNS and CDR2 SASEGT. With V trimmed by 6 bases and J by 5 bases, 9 bases remained unmatched. The CDR3 is 17 residues long.

Concerning this clone itself: Other DNA sequences within the sample encode an identical CDR3. The V and J genes are TRBV9 and TRBJ2-3; a weak D match, TRBD2 (5 bases). The CDR3 runs 14 residues. Germline loops: CDR1 SGDLS, CDR2 YYNGEE. V lost 0 bases and J lost 1, with 6 bases in between. The CDR3 DNA is TGTGCCAGCAGCGTAGGGCGGGGCACAGATACGCAGTATTTT. Its protein product is CASSVGRGTDTQYF.

The chain combines TRBV24-1 with TRBJ2-3; 7 bases are a match to TRBD2. The germline gives CDR1 KGHDR, CDR2 SFDVKD. Trimming took 5 bases from V and 0 from J; bases not matched to a gene: 1. The CDR3 loop spans 14 amino acids. CDR3 DNA: TGTGCCACCAGTGGACTAGCTAGCACAGATACGCAGTATTTT. As protein: CATSGLASTDTQYF.

The chain combines TRBV18 with TRBJ2-5; 7 bases are shared with TRBD2. Germline V CDR1 and CDR2: KGHSH, LQKENI. The CDR3 is made up of 15 amino acids. V lost 2 bases to trimming and J lost 2 bases; unmatched junction nucleotides: 5. In DNA form, the CDR3 reads TGTGCCAGCTCACCAGCCCCCGGGGGGCAAGAGACCCAGTACTTC. Its protein product is CASSPAPGGQETQYF.